Listed below are T cell receptor beta chains from one sample, sequenced in a study of response to subunit inactivated influenza vaccine. TCRdb redid the calling of the RT-PCR reads with MiXCR, one entry per CDR3 protein. The sample lists a few hundred thousand distinct CDR3 sequences, 11% to 15% occurring once. Sequencing used PBMCs from blood, obtained 11 to 12 days after vaccination. These receptors originate from a man aged 50 to 59 who received an inactivated influenza vaccine. Both conserved end residues are part of each CDR3. The order of the fields is J gene, clone size, V gene, CDR3 protein. Rows give clone size only sometimes, using once, few, many, or a class for an expanded clone.

TRBJ2-3	few	TRBV29-1	CSVGRQKDTQYF
TRBJ2-7	-	TRBV7-6	CASSLEQGSEQYF
TRBJ2-2	few	TRBV10-3	CAISGMLASGRGTGELFF
TRBJ2-1	few	TRBV9	CASSVGLAGGENEQFF
TRBJ1-1	few	TRBV7-3	CASSLGYRKTEAFF
TRBJ2-1	few	TRBV20-1	CSARSPAGRDNEQFF
TRBJ2-1	few	TRBV29-1	CSVSSAKSYNEQFF
TRBJ2-1	few	TRBV12-3/TRBV12-4	CASSPFSKASNEQFF
TRBJ2-1	medium-sized	TRBV10-3	CAISSPSSSGRARYNEQFF
TRBJ1-5	few	TRBV28	CASSLYEPQHF
TRBJ1-6	-	TRBV4-2	CASSPSSTESSYNSPLHF
TRBJ2-1	-	TRBV5-1	CASSFRVRDEQFF
TRBJ2-7	-	TRBV7-9	CASSSGTGFFEQYF
TRBJ2-5	-	TRBV20-1	CSAIRQGWKTQYF
TRBJ2-1	-	TRBV6-2/TRBV6-3	CASSYSKVRPVSYNEQFF
TRBJ1-2	few	TRBV13	CASSLARRGYTF
TRBJ2-5	many	TRBV18	CASSPGTGETQYF
TRBJ2-7	few	TRBV5-1	CASSMEQGSYEQYF
TRBJ2-1	-	TRBV15	CATSRDGGSYNEQFF
TRBJ2-1	few	TRBV7-9	CASSPGAFYNEQFF
TRBJ2-1	-	TRBV21-1	CASSMRVFRNNEQFF
TRBJ1-2	many	TRBV5-1	CASSSRSIYGYTF
TRBJ2-7	few	TRBV20-1	CSARADRREVYEQYF